This T cell receptor (beta chain) was captured in a study of Graves' ophthalmopathy and Graves' hyperthyroidism. Study context: The stable label applied to hyperthyroidism with no ophthalmopathy within 18 months of follow-up.

Study-wide results and caveats: Among expanded thyroid clonotypes above 0.001 frequency, most also occurred in blood.

The CDR3 runs to 14 residues. Per germline, CDR1 SGHRS and CDR2 YFSETQ. V gave up 0 bases and J gave up 3 bases, with 10 bases separating them. CDR3 regions of TCR beta were amplified from RNA transcripts. HTBI primers primed a first-round RT-PCR, and a second-round multiplex PCR followed. TCRdb analysed the multiplex PCR reads with MiXCR anew, one entry per CDR3 protein. The sample has about 1.2 million distinct CDR3 sequences, 35% to 40% seen once; the top ten hold more than 9.5%. This clonotype was detected many times. Antigen unknown. The TCR was taken from an adult man with Graves' hyperthyroidism. Sequencing was carried out using peripheral blood or thyroid tissue (not recorded which). This chain links TRBV5-1 with TRBJ2-7; TRBD1 might be the D (6 bases). The CDR3: CASSLEDSSYEQYF. The CDR3 coding sequence is TGCGCCAGCAGCTTGGAGGACAGCAGCTACGAGCAGTACTTC.